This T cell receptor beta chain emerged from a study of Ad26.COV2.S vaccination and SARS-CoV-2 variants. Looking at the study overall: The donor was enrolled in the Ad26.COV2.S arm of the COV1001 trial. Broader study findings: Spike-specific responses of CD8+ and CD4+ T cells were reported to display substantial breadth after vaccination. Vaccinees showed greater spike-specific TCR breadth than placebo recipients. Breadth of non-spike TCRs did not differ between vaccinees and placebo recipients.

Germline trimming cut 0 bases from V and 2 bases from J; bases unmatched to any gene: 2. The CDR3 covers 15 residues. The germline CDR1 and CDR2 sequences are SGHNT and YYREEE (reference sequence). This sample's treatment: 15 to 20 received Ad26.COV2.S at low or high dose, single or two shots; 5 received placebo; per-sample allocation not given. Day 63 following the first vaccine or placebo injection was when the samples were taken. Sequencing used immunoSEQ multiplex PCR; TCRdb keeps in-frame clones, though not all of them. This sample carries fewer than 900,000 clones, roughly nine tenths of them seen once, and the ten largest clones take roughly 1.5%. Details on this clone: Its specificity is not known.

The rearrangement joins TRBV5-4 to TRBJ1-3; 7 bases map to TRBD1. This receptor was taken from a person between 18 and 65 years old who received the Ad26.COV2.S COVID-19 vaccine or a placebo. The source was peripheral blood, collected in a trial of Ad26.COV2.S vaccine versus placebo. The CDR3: CASSLAGGPGNTIYF. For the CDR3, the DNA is TGTGCCAGCAGCTTGGCAGGGGGGCCTGGAAACACCATATATTTT.